This is a list of T cell receptor beta chains from one sample in a study of T cells in Graves' hyperthyroidism and ophthalmopathy. TCRdb reanalysed the multiplex PCR reads using MiXCR and keeps one entry per CDR3 protein. The repertoire consists of about 600,000 distinct CDR3 sequences, with roughly 14% occurring once and the leading ten covering around an eighth. Sequencing was carried out using blood. The receptor set was obtained from a woman aged 45-59 years with Graves' ophthalmopathy. CDR3s include the opening cysteine and the closing phenylalanine or tryptophan. Fields, in order: V gene, D gene, J gene, clone size, CDR3 DNA, CDR3 protein. D genes are given only for firm matches. A clone size is listed for some rows: how often the clone was seen (once, few, many), or a class if it is expanded.

v_call: TRBV29-1; d_call: NA; j_call: TRBJ1-2; clone_size: many; cdr3_nt: TGCAGCGTTGAAGATCGGGCAGGGCTTTGGAATGGCTACACCTTC; cdr3_aa: CSVEDRAGLWNGYTF
v_call: TRBV20-1; d_call: NA; j_call: TRBJ2-1; clone_size: many; cdr3_nt: TGCAGTGCTAGAGATCCCACAGGCAAAATCTACAATGAGCAGTTCTTC; cdr3_aa: CSARDPTGKIYNEQFF
v_call: TRBV10-3; d_call: TRBD1; j_call: TRBJ1-5; clone_size: few; cdr3_nt: TGTGCCATCAGTGGGACAGGGGGCGCGGATCAGCCCCAGCATTTT; cdr3_aa: CAISGTGGADQPQHF
v_call: TRBV15; d_call: TRBD1; j_call: TRBJ2-5; clone_size: NA; cdr3_nt: TGTGCCACCAGCAGAGATTATCAGGGGGCGGGGGAGACCCAGTACTTC; cdr3_aa: CATSRDYQGAGETQYF
v_call: TRBV7-9; d_call: NA; j_call: TRBJ1-4; clone_size: many; cdr3_nt: TGTGCCAGCAGCTTAGTGGAAAAACTGTTTTTT; cdr3_aa: CASSLVEKLFF
v_call: TRBV12-3/TRBV12-4; d_call: NA; j_call: TRBJ2-3; clone_size: many; cdr3_nt: TGTGCCAGCAGTTTTGGGGGCGGTGTGGATACGCAGTATTTT; cdr3_aa: CASSFGGGVDTQYF
v_call: TRBV6-1; d_call: NA; j_call: TRBJ2-7; clone_size: NA; cdr3_nt: TGTGCCAGCAGTGCGACCGGGAGTGGCGAGCAGTACTTC; cdr3_aa: CASSATGSGEQYF
v_call: TRBV2; d_call: NA; j_call: TRBJ2-7; clone_size: many; cdr3_nt: TGTGCCAGCAGTGATCGCGTAGTCTCCTACGAGCAGTACTTC; cdr3_aa: CASSDRVVSYEQYF
v_call: TRBV11-2; d_call: TRBD2; j_call: TRBJ2-7; clone_size: NA; cdr3_nt: TGTGCCAGCAGCGGAAGACTAGCGGGTCCCGTGCAGTACTTC; cdr3_aa: CASSGRLAGPVQYF
v_call: TRBV5-1; d_call: NA; j_call: TRBJ2-7; clone_size: many; cdr3_nt: TGCGCCAGCACCCCCACTTTAGACTCCGAGCAGTACTTC; cdr3_aa: CASTPTLDSEQYF
v_call: TRBV20-1; d_call: TRBD2; j_call: TRBJ2-4; clone_size: few; cdr3_nt: TGCAGTGCTAGTGGGAGGGTAGCGGGACCGAACATTCAGTACTTC; cdr3_aa: CSASGRVAGPNIQYF
v_call: TRBV28; d_call: TRBD1; j_call: TRBJ1-5; clone_size: many; cdr3_nt: TGTGCCAGCACCCGACAGGGTCGGAGCAATCAGCCCCAGCATTTT; cdr3_aa: CASTRQGRSNQPQHF
v_call: TRBV27; d_call: TRBD1; j_call: TRBJ1-3; clone_size: few; cdr3_nt: TGTGCCAGCAGAGGACAGGGGACAGCGGGAAACACCATATATTTT; cdr3_aa: CASRGQGTAGNTIYF
v_call: TRBV6-2/TRBV6-3; d_call: NA; j_call: TRBJ2-1; clone_size: NA; cdr3_nt: TGTGCCAGCAGTTACTCTACAGGGAGGTCTAATGAGCAGTTCTTC; cdr3_aa: CASSYSTGRSNEQFF
v_call: TRBV5-1; d_call: NA; j_call: TRBJ1-4; clone_size: many; cdr3_nt: TGCGCCAGCAGCGGGCCAGGCGAGGCTAATGAAAAACTGTTTTTT; cdr3_aa: CASSGPGEANEKLFF
v_call: TRBV6-1; d_call: NA; j_call: TRBJ2-2; clone_size: few; cdr3_nt: TGTGCCAGCACCCCCTTGGGCAGCGGGGAGCTGTTTTTT; cdr3_aa: CASTPLGSGELFF
v_call: TRBV10-3; d_call: NA; j_call: TRBJ2-5; clone_size: many; cdr3_nt: TGTGCCATCAGCGGGGGACAGCAAGAGACCCAGTACTTC; cdr3_aa: CAISGGQQETQYF
v_call: TRBV2; d_call: NA; j_call: TRBJ1-5; clone_size: many; cdr3_nt: TGTGCCAGCAGTGATCTGGCGGCAAATCAGCCCCAGCATTTT; cdr3_aa: CASSDLAANQPQHF
v_call: TRBV12-3/TRBV12-4; d_call: NA; j_call: TRBJ2-1; clone_size: few; cdr3_nt: TGTGCCAGCAGTTTACGCCTTGGCTGGGAAAGGGGGTTCTTC; cdr3_aa: CASSLRLGWERGFF
v_call: TRBV27; d_call: TRBD2; j_call: TRBJ2-1; clone_size: many; cdr3_nt: TGTGCCAGCAGTCCGCGGACTAGCGGAATCCTATACAATGAGCAGTTCTTC; cdr3_aa: CASSPRTSGILYNEQFF
v_call: TRBV7-2; d_call: NA; j_call: TRBJ2-3; clone_size: many; cdr3_nt: TGTGCCAGCAGCTTAGCATCGACGGGGCCTAGCACAGATACGCAGTATTTT; cdr3_aa: CASSLASTGPSTDTQYF
v_call: TRBV7-6; d_call: TRBD1; j_call: TRBJ2-3; clone_size: NA; cdr3_nt: TGTGCCAGCAGCCTCAGGGGGCGCTGGGATACGCAGTATTTT; cdr3_aa: CASSLRGRWDTQYF
v_call: TRBV6-1; d_call: TRBD2; j_call: TRBJ2-1; clone_size: few; cdr3_nt: TGTGCCACGCTAGCGGGATCTTACAATGAGCAGTTCTTC; cdr3_aa: CATLAGSYNEQFF
v_call: TRBV7-2; d_call: NA; j_call: TRBJ2-5; clone_size: few; cdr3_nt: TGTGCCAGCAGCTCTCTAGCGCTCCAAGAGACCCAGTACTTC; cdr3_aa: CASSSLALQETQYF
v_call: TRBV6-2/TRBV6-3; d_call: NA; j_call: TRBJ2-2; clone_size: few; cdr3_nt: TGTGCCAGCAGCGATCAGATCGAAGACCCCGGGGAGCTGTTTTTT; cdr3_aa: CASSDQIEDPGELFF
v_call: TRBV19; d_call: NA; j_call: TRBJ2-5; clone_size: few; cdr3_nt: TGTGCCAGTAGTTCCAGGGGTCCCGAGACCCAGTACTTC; cdr3_aa: CASSSRGPETQYF
v_call: TRBV19; d_call: NA; j_call: TRBJ2-6; clone_size: NA; cdr3_nt: TGTGCCAGTAGTATAAGGACACGCTCTGGGGCCAACGTCCTGACTTTC; cdr3_aa: CASSIRTRSGANVLTF
v_call: TRBV12-3/TRBV12-4; d_call: NA; j_call: TRBJ2-5; clone_size: many; cdr3_nt: TGTGCCAGCAGCCACGACGGGGAGACCCAGTACTTC; cdr3_aa: CASSHDGETQYF
v_call: TRBV5-1; d_call: NA; j_call: TRBJ2-1; clone_size: many; cdr3_nt: TGCGCCAGCAGCTTGGCCGGTGGCAGGGCCAATGAGCAGTTCTTC; cdr3_aa: CASSLAGGRANEQFF
v_call: TRBV20-1; d_call: NA; j_call: TRBJ2-7; clone_size: many; cdr3_nt: TGCAGTGCTGCCGATTGGGGCGGGGCCTCCTACGAGCAGTACTTC; cdr3_aa: CSAADWGGASYEQYF
v_call: TRBV20-1; d_call: TRBD2; j_call: TRBJ2-1; clone_size: many; cdr3_nt: TGCAGTGCTAGAGACGGACTAGTTAGCTACAATGAGCAGTTCTTC; cdr3_aa: CSARDGLVSYNEQFF
v_call: TRBV20-1; d_call: NA; j_call: TRBJ2-5; clone_size: many; cdr3_nt: TGCAGTGCTAGACGTCCCGGGACACGGCCGTGGACCCAGTACTTC; cdr3_aa: CSARRPGTRPWTQYF
v_call: TRBV12-3/TRBV12-4; d_call: NA; j_call: TRBJ2-2; clone_size: NA; cdr3_nt: TGTGCCAGCGGAGTTAGGCGTATGGTCGGGGAGCTGTTTTTT; cdr3_aa: CASGVRRMVGELFF
v_call: TRBV5-1; d_call: NA; j_call: TRBJ2-1; clone_size: many; cdr3_nt: TGCGCCAGCAAGTTATCCCTGGTCTCCTACAATGAGCAGTTCTTC; cdr3_aa: CASKLSLVSYNEQFF
v_call: TRBV28; d_call: NA; j_call: TRBJ1-1; clone_size: many; cdr3_nt: TGTGCCAGCAGCCTAATAGGCGCAGAAGCTTTCTTT; cdr3_aa: CASSLIGAEAFF
v_call: TRBV6-1; d_call: NA; j_call: TRBJ2-2; clone_size: many; cdr3_nt: TGTGCCAGCGGGAGGCCCCCCGGGGAGCTGTTTTTT; cdr3_aa: CASGRPPGELFF
v_call: TRBV9; d_call: NA; j_call: TRBJ2-3; clone_size: NA; cdr3_nt: TGTGCCAGCAGCGTGGACGGGAACACAGATACGCAGTATTTT; cdr3_aa: CASSVDGNTDTQYF
v_call: TRBV20-1; d_call: NA; j_call: TRBJ2-7; clone_size: many; cdr3_nt: TGCAGTTCCACTGGGGCAGGATCCTACGAGCAGTACTTC; cdr3_aa: CSSTGAGSYEQYF
v_call: TRBV28; d_call: TRBD1; j_call: TRBJ1-1; clone_size: many; cdr3_nt: TGTGCCAGCAGTACATACAGGGGAGAGAACACTGAAGCTTTCTTT; cdr3_aa: CASSTYRGENTEAFF
v_call: TRBV28; d_call: NA; j_call: TRBJ2-4; clone_size: many; cdr3_nt: TGTGCCAGCAGTTTTTGGGGGGACAAGGGGAACATTCAGTACTTC; cdr3_aa: CASSFWGDKGNIQYF
v_call: TRBV4-2; d_call: NA; j_call: TRBJ2-2; clone_size: NA; cdr3_nt: TGTGCCAGCAGCCAACCCCAGGGAAACGGGGAGCTGTTTTTT; cdr3_aa: CASSQPQGNGELFF
v_call: TRBV2; d_call: TRBD1; j_call: TRBJ1-2; clone_size: many; cdr3_nt: TGTGCCAGCATAGGGGGAACAGGGGGCGCTTCTGGCTACACCTTC; cdr3_aa: CASIGGTGGASGYTF
v_call: TRBV4-1; d_call: TRBD2; j_call: TRBJ2-5; clone_size: few; cdr3_nt: TGCGCCAGCAGCCGTGGGACTAGCGGAGGGGAGACCCAGTACTTC; cdr3_aa: CASSRGTSGGETQYF
v_call: TRBV28; d_call: NA; j_call: TRBJ2-3; clone_size: many; cdr3_nt: TGTGCCAGCAGTTTACCTCAACTAGGAGAATCGCAGTATTTT; cdr3_aa: CASSLPQLGESQYF
v_call: TRBV6-2/TRBV6-3; d_call: TRBD2; j_call: TRBJ2-2; clone_size: NA; cdr3_nt: TGTGCCAGCATAGGGACTAGCGGGACCCACGGGGAGCTGTTTTTT; cdr3_aa: CASIGTSGTHGELFF
v_call: TRBV20-1; d_call: NA; j_call: TRBJ1-1; clone_size: NA; cdr3_nt: TGCAGTGCTAGACCCCCAGGGACCACTGAAGCTTTCTTT; cdr3_aa: CSARPPGTTEAFF
v_call: TRBV5-1; d_call: TRBD1; j_call: TRBJ1-2; clone_size: many; cdr3_nt: TGCGCCAGCAGCTTGGGAGGGACAGGGGGATATGGCTACACCTTC; cdr3_aa: CASSLGGTGGYGYTF
v_call: TRBV28; d_call: NA; j_call: TRBJ2-3; clone_size: many; cdr3_nt: TGTGCCAGCACCCCGGGCCGTCGAGGGACAGATACGCAGTATTTT; cdr3_aa: CASTPGRRGTDTQYF
v_call: TRBV10-3; d_call: NA; j_call: TRBJ1-5; clone_size: NA; cdr3_nt: TGTGCCATCAGTTTAGGTCAGTACAATCAGCCCCAGCATTTT; cdr3_aa: CAISLGQYNQPQHF